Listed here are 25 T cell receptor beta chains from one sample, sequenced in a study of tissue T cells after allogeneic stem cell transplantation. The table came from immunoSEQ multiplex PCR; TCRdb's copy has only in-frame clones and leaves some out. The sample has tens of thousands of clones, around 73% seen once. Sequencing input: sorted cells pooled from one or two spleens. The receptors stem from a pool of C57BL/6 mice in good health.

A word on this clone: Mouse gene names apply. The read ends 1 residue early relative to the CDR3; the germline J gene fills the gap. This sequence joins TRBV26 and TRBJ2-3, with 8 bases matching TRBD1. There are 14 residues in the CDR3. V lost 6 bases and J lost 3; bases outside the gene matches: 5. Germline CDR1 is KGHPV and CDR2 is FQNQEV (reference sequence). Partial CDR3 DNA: TGTGCCAGCAGAAGACAGGGGTGGGCAGAAACGCTGTAT. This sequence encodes CASRRQGWAETLY. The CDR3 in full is CASRRQGWAETLYF.

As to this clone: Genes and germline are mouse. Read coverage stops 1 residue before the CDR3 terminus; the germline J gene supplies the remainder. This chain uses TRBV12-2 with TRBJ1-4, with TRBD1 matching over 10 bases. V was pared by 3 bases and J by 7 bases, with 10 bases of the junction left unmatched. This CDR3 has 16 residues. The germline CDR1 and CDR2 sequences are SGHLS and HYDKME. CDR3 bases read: TGTGCCAGCTCTACACCCGGGGACAGGGGTGGCGAAAGATTATTT. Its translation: CASSTPGDRGGERLF. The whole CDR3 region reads CASSTPGDRGGERLFF.

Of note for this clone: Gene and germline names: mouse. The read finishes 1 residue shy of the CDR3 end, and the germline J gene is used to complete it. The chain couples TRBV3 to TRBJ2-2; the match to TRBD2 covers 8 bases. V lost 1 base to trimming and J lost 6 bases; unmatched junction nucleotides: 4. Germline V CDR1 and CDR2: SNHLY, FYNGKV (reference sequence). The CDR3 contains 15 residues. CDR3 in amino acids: CASSLGLGGAGQLYF. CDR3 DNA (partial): TGTGCCAGCAGCTTAGGCCTGGGGGGTGCCGGGCAGCTCTAC.

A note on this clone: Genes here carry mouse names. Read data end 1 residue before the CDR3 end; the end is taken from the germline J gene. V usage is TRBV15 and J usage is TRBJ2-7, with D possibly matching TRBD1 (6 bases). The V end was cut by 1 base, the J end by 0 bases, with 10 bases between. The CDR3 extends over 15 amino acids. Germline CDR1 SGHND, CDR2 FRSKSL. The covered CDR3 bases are TGTGCCAGCAGTTTAGAGGGAGGGGGCTCCTATGAACAGTAC. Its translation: CASSLEGGGSYEQY. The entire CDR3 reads CASSLEGGGSYEQYF.

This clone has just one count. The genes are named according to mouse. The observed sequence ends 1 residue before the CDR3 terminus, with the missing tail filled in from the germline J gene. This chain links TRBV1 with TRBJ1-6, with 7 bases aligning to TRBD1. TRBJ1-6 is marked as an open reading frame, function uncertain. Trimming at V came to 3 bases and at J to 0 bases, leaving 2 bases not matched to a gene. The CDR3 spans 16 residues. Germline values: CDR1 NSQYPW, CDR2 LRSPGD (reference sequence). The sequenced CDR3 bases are TGCACCTGCAGTGCGACAGGGTTTTCCTATAATTCGCCCCTCTAC. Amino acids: CTCSATGFSYNSPLY. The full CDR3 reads CTCSATGFSYNSPLYF.

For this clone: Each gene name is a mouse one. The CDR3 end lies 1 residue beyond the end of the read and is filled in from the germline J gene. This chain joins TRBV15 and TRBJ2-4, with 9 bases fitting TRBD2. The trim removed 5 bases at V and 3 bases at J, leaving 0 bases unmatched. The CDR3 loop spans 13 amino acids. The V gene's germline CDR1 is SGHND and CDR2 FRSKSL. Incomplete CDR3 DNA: TGTGCCAGCAGTCTGGGGGGGCAAAACACCTTGTAC. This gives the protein CASSLGGQNTLY. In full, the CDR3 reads CASSLGGQNTLYF.

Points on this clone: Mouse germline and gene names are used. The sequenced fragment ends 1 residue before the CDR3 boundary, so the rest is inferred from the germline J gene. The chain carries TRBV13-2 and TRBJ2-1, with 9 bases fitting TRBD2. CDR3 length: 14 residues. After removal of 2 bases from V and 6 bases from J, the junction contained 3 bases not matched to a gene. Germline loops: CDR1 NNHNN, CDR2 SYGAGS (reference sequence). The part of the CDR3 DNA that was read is TGTGCCAGCGGTGAGACTGGGGGCCTTGCTGAGCAGTTC. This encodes CASGETGGLAEQF. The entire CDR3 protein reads CASGETGGLAEQFF.

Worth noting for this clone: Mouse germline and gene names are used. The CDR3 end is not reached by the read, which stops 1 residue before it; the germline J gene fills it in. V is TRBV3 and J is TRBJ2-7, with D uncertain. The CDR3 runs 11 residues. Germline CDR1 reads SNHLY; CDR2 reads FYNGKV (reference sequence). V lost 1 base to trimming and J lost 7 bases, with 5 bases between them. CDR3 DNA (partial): TGTGCCAGCAGCTTAGAGGAGGAACAGTAC. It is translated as CASSLEEEQY. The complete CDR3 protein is CASSLEEEQYF.

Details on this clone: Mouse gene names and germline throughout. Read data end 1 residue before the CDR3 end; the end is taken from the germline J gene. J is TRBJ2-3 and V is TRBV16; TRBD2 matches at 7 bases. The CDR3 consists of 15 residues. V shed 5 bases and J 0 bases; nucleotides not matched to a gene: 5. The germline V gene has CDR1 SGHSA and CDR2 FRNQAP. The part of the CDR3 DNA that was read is TGTGCAAGCAGCCTCGCTGGGGGTAGTGCAGAAACGCTGTAT. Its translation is CASSLAGGSAETLY. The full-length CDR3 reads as CASSLAGGSAETLYF.

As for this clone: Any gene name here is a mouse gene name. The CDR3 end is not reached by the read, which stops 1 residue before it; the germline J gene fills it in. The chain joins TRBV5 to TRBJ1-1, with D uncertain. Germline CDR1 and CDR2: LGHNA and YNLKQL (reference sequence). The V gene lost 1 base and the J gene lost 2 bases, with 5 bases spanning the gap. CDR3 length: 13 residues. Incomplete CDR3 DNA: TGTGCCAGCAGCCAAGGACACAACACAGAAGTCTTC. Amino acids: CASSQGHNTEVF. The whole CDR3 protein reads CASSQGHNTEVFF.

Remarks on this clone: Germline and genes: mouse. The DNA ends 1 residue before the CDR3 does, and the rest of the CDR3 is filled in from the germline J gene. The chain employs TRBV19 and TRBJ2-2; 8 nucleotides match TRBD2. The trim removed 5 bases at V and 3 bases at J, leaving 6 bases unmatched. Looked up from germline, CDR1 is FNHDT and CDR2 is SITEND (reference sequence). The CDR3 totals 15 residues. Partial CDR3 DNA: TGTGCCAGCAGCGTCGGGGGGGCGCACACCGGGCAGCTCTAC. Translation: CASSVGGAHTGQLY. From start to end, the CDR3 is CASSVGGAHTGQLYF.

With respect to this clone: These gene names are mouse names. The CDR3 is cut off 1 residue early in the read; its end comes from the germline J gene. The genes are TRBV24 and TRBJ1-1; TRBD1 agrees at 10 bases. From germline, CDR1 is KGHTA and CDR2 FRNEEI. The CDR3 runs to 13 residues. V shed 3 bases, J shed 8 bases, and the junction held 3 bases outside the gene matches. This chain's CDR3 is CASSLSDRGEVFF. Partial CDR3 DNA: TGTGCCAGCAGTCTTTCGGACAGGGGGGAAGTCTTC.

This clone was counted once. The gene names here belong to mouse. The sequenced part of the CDR3 DNA is TGTGCCAGCAGTGGGGACAATAGTGCAGAAACGCTGTAT. Protein: CASSGDNSAETLY. The entire CDR3 sequence reads CASSGDNSAETLYF. The V call is TRBV13-1, the J call TRBJ2-3, with D possibly TRBD1 on 6 matching bases. Sequencing ends 1 residue short of the CDR3 end; the germline J gene provides the rest. The V and J ends lost 3 bases and 0 bases respectively, with 8 bases between them. This CDR3 spans 14 amino acids. Germline values: CDR1 NSHNY, CDR2 SYGAGN.

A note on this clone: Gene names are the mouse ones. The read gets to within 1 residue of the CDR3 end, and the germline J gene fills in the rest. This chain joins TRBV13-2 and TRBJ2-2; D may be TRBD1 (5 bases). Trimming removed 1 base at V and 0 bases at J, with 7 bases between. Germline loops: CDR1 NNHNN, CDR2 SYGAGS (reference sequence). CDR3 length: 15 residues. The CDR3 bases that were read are TGTGCCAGCGGTGATAGGACAACAAACACCGGGCAGCTCTAC. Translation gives CASGDRTTNTGQLY. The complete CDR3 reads CASGDRTTNTGQLYF.

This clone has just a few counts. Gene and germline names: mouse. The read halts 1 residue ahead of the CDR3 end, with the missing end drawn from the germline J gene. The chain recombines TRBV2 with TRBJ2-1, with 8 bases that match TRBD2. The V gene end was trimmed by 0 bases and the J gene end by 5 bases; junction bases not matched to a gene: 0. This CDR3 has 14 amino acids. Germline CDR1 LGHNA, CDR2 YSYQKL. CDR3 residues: CASSQELGDAEQFF. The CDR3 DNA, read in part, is TGTGCCAGCAGCCAAGAACTGGGGGATGCTGAGCAGTTC.

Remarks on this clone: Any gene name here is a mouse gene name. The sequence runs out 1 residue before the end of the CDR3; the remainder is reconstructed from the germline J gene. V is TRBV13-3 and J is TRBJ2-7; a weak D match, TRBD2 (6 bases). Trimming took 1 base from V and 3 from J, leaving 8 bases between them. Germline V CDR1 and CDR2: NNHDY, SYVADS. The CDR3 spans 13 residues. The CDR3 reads CASSDLGYYEQYF. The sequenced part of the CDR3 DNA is TGTGCCAGCAGTGATCTGGGGTACTATGAACAGTAC.

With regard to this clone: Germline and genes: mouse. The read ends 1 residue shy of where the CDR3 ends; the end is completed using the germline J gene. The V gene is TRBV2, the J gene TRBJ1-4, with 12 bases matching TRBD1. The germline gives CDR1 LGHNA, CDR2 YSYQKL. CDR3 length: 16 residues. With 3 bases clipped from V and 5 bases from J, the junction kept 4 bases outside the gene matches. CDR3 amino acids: CASSQMGQGANERLFF. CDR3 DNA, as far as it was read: TGTGCCAGCAGCCAGATGGGACAGGGGGCGAACGAAAGATTATTT.

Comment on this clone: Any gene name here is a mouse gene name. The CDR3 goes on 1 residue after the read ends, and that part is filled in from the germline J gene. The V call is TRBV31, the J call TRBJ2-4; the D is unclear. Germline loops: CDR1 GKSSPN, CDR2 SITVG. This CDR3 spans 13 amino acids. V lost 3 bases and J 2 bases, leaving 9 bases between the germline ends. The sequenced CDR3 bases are TGTGCCTGGAGCCCTCCGGATCAAAACACCTTGTAC. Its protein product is CAWSPPDQNTLY. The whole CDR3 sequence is CAWSPPDQNTLYF.

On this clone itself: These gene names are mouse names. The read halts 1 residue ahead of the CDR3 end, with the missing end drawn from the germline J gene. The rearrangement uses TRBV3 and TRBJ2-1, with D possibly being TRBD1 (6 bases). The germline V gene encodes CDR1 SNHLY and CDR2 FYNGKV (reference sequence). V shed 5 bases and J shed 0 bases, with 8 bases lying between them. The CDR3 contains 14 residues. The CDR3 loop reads CASSIQGNYAEQFF. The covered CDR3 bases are TGTGCCAGCAGCATACAGGGTAACTATGCTGAGCAGTTC. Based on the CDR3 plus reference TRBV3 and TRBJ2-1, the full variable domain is GPKVLQIPSHQIIDMGQMVTLNCDPVSNHLYFYWYKQILGQQMEFLVNFYNGKVMEKSKLFKDQFSVERPDGSYFTLKIQPTALEDSAVYFCASSIQGNYAEQFFGPGTRLTVL.

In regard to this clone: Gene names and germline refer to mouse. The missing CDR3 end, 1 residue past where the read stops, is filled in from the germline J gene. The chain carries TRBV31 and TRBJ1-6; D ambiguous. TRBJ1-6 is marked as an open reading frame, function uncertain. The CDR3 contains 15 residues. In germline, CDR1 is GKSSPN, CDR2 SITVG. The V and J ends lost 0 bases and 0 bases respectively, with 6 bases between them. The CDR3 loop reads CAWSLDNSYNSPLYF. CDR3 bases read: TGTGCCTGGAGTCTAGACAATTCCTATAATTCGCCCCTCTAC.

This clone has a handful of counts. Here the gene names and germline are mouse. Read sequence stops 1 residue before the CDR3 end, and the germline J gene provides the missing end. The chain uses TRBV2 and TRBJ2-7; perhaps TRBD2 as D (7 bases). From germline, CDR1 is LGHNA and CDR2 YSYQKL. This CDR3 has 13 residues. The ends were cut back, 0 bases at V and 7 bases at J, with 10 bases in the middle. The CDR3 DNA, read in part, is TGTGCCAGCAGCCAAGAGGGGGGCCTGGAACAGTAC. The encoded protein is CASSQEGGLEQY. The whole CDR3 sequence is CASSQEGGLEQYF.

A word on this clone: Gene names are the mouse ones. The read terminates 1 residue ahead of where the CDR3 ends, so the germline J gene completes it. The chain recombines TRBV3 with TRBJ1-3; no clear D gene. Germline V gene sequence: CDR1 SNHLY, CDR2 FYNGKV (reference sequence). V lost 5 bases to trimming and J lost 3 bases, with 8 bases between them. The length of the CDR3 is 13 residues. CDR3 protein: CASSRVDGNTLYF. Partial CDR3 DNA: TGTGCCAGCAGCCGGGTGGATGGAAATACGCTCTAT.

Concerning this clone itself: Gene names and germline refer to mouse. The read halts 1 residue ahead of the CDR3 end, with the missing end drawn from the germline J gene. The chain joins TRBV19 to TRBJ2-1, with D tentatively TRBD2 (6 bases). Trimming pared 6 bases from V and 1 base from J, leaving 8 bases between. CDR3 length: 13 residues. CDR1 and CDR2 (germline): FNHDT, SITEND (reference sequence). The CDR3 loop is CASTLGNYAEQFF. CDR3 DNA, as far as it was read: TGTGCCAGCACTCTGGGGAACTATGCTGAGCAGTTC.

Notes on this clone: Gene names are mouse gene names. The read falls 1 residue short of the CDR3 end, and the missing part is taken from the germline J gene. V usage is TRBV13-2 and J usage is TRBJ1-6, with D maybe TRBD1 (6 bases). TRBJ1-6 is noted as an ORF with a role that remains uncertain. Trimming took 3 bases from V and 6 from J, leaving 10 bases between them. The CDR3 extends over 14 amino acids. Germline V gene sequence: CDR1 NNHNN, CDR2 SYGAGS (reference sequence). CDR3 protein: CASGGGGLNSPLYF. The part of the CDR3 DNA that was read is TGTGCCAGCGGTGGGGGGGGGCTTAATTCGCCCCTCTAC.

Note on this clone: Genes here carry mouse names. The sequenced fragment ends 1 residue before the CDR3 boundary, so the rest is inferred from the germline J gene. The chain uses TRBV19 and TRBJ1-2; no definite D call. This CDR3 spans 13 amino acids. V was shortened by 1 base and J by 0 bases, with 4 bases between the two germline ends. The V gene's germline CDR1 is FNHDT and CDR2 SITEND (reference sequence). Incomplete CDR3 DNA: TGTGCCAGCAGTATACCGGCAAACTCCGACTACACC. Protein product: CASSIPANSDYT. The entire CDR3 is CASSIPANSDYTF. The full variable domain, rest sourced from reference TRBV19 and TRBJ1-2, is GGIITQTPKFLIGQEGQKLTLKCQQNFNHDTMYWYRQDSGKGLRLIYYSITENDLQKGDLSEGYDASREKKSSFSLTVTSAQKNEMAVFLCASSIPANSDYTFGSGTRLLVI.